The 25 T cell receptor beta chains below all came from one sample that was sequenced in a study of shared clonotypes between healthy human individuals. The repertoire was sequenced with immunoSEQ multiplex PCR; TCRdb's copy has only in-frame clones and lacks some. Among around 320,000 clones listed, 80% to 90% were seen once. The sequenced sample consisted of memory CD8+ T cells sorted from blood. Subset defined: CD45RO+ cells pooled with CCR7-negative TemRA cells. The receptors were gathered from a man between 18 and 35 years old in good health.

V and J are TRBV4-3 and TRBJ2-6, with no clear D. Germline lookup yields CDR1 LGHNA and CDR2 YSLEER. The CDR3 is made up of 17 amino acids. The ends were cut back, 0 bases at V and 0 bases at J, with 9 bases in the middle. CDR3 amino acids: CASSQDSLGSGANVLTF. CDR3 bases: TGCGCCAGCAGCCAAGATTCGCTGGGCTCTGGGGCCAACGTCCTGACTTTC.

The chain has TRBV19 and TRBJ2-5; possible D gene TRBD1, 6 bases. The CDR3 runs to 14 residues. Germline lookup yields CDR1 LNHDA and CDR2 SQIVND (reference sequence). V was pared by 3 bases and J by 6 bases, with 14 bases between. CDR3 nucleotide sequence: TGTGCCAGTAGTATGGATACAGGGCTGAAGACCCAGTACTTC. Its protein product is CASSMDTGLKTQYF.

This clone was counted once. The chain uses TRBV5-6 and TRBJ1-2; D gene unclear. CDR3 length: 14 amino acids. Trimming cost V 6 bases and J 4 bases, with 16 bases left between them. Germline V gives CDR1 SGHDT, CDR2 YYEEEE. The CDR3 region has the DNA TGTGCCAGCACCGATATGGGCCCGCCCTATGGCTACACCTTC. Its translation is CASTDMGPPYGYTF. The variable domain in full, with the rest retrieved from reference TRBV5-6 and TRBJ1-2, is DAGVTQSPTHLIKTRGQQVTLRCSPKSGHDTVSWYQQALGQGPQFIFQYYEEEERQRGNFPDRFSGHQFPNYSSELNVNALLLGDSALYLCASTDMGPPYGYTFGSGTRLTVV.

The genes are TRBV7-9 and TRBJ2-3; no firm D call. The CDR3 totals 18 residues. CDR1 and CDR2 from the germline V gene are SEHNR and FQNEAQ (reference sequence). The germline V and J ends were trimmed by 1 base and 4 bases, with 21 bases remaining between them. The CDR3 loop reads CASSLGSESPSEADTQYF. In nucleotides, the CDR3 is TGTGCCAGCAGCTTAGGTTCCGAAAGCCCCTCCGAGGCAGATACGCAGTATTTT. Full variable domain (remainder filled in from reference TRBV7-9 and TRBJ2-3): DTGVSQNPRHKITKRGQNVTFRCDPISEHNRLYWYRQTLGQGPEFLTYFQNEAQLEKSRLLSDRFSAERPKGSFSTLEIQRTEQGDSAMYLCASSLGSESPSEADTQYFGPGTRLTVL.

This clone showed up just once. The gene calls are TRBV19 and TRBJ2-1, with a tentative D call TRBD2 (5 bases). V lost 3 bases and J 5 bases, leaving 14 bases between the germline ends. The germline V gene encodes CDR1 LNHDA and CDR2 SQIVND (reference sequence). There are 15 residues in the CDR3. The CDR3: CASSIIWTPNNEQFF. CDR3 nucleotide sequence: TGTGCCAGTAGTATTATCTGGACTCCCAACAATGAGCAGTTCTTC.

CDR3 amino acids: CASSLSPGGPDGELFF. CDR3 coding DNA: TGCGCCAGCAGCCTCTCGCCGGGGGGGCCAGACGGGGAGCTGTTTTTT. The chain carries TRBV4-1 and TRBJ2-2; TRBD2 agrees at 8 bases. CDR3 size: 16 residues. Germline-derived CDR1 and CDR2 are MGHRA and YSYEKL. V lost 4 bases and J lost 7; bases outside the gene matches: 11.

Only one count was recorded for this clone. This sequence joins TRBV11-2 and TRBJ2-7, with 12 bases identical to TRBD2. J gave up 5 bases and V 1 base, and 6 bases lay outside the gene matches. Germline lookup yields CDR1 SGHAT and CDR2 FQNNGV. This CDR3 is 16 amino acids long. CDR3 coding DNA: TGTGCCAGCAGCTTAGTACGACTAGCGGGAGTCGACGAGCAGTACTTC. Translation gives CASSLVRLAGVDEQYF.

The chain links TRBV27 to TRBJ2-7; TRBD1 aligns across 7 bases. CDR1 is MNHEY and CDR2 is SMNVEV in the germline V gene (reference sequence). The CDR3 loop spans 13 amino acids. The V and J ends lost 6 bases and 4 bases, in that order; junction bases with no gene match: 6. The CDR3 nucleotides are TGTGCCAGCAGCCACAGGGGAATGTACGAGCAGTACTTC. The encoded protein is CASSHRGMYEQYF.

This chain links TRBV7-6 with TRBJ2-2; D is undetermined. The V and J ends lost 3 bases and 8 bases respectively, with 10 bases between them. The CDR3 length is 13 residues. Germline CDR1 is SGHVS and CDR2 is FNYEAQ. CDR3 protein: CASSLMGMGELFF. For the CDR3, the DNA is TGTGCCAGCAGCTTGATGGGAATGGGGGAGCTGTTTTTT.

The gene calls are TRBV30 and TRBJ1-2; no clear D gene. Looked up from germline, CDR1 is GTSNPN and CDR2 is SVGIG (reference sequence). CDR3 length equals 11 residues. V lost 0 bases and J 5 bases, leaving 4 bases between the germline ends. The CDR3 nucleotides read TGTGCCTGGAGTGTATTATATGGCTACACCTTC. Translating it yields CAWSVLYGYTF.

The rearrangement links TRBV6-5 to TRBJ1-2; D gene unclear. V gave up 0 bases and J gave up 0 bases, with 11 bases separating them. The CDR3 length is 16 residues. Germline V gene sequence: CDR1 MNHEY, CDR2 SVGAGI. The CDR3, as DNA: TGTGCCAGCAGTTACTCCCTGACGGCGGCTAACTATGGCTACACCTTC. Translating it yields CASSYSLTAANYGYTF.

The CDR3 coding sequence is TGTGCCAGCAGTGAAGGGGCCCGGGAAAGTGAAAAACTGTTTTTT. Its translation: CASSEGARESEKLFF. The rearrangement links TRBV2 to TRBJ1-4; D gene ambiguous. V lost 1 base and J 7 bases, leaving 13 bases between the germline ends. CDR3 length equals 15 residues. The V gene's germline CDR1 is SNHLY and CDR2 FYNNEI.

This clone is a singleton in its sample. The gene calls are TRBV4-1 and TRBJ2-1; maybe TRBD2 (6 bases). This CDR3 has 17 residues. V was trimmed by 0 bases and J by 1 base, leaving 13 bases between them. Germline V gene data show CDR1 as MGHRA and CDR2 as YSYEKL. For the CDR3, the DNA is TGCGCCAGCAGCCAAGATGAGCTGGGACTTTCCTACAATGAGCAGTTCTTC. As protein: CASSQDELGLSYNEQFF.

The chain joins TRBV6-1 to TRBJ2-7; possible D gene TRBD1, 6 bases. This CDR3 is 15 amino acids long. The germline CDR1 and CDR2 sequences are MNHNS and SASEGT. V was pared by 4 bases and J by 2 bases, with 15 bases between. The CDR3: CASSARFGGAYEQYF. DNA for the CDR3: TGTGCCAGCAGTGCGCGCTTTGGGGGCGCCTACGAGCAGTACTTC.

The rearrangement uses TRBV6-6 and TRBJ2-2, with D hard to call. The CDR3 is 13 residues long. Germline CDR1 reads MNHNY; CDR2 reads SVGAGI (reference sequence). Trimming left V 4 bases short and J 6 bases short, with 9 bases between. The chain's CDR3 is CASSSAPPGELFF. In DNA, the CDR3 is TGTGCCAGCAGTTCCGCGCCCCCCGGGGAGCTGTTTTTT.

The chain joins TRBV27 to TRBJ2-7, with 8 bases fitting TRBD1. Germline CDR1 MNHEY, CDR2 SMNVEV (reference sequence). This CDR3 spans 12 amino acids. V shed 11 bases and J 5 bases; nucleotides not matched to a gene: 8. The CDR3 reads CASRTGTHEQYF. CDR3 coding DNA: TGTGCCTCCCGGACAGGGACCCACGAGCAGTACTTC.

This clone was seen a single time. This same CDR3 is encoded by further DNA sequences in the sample. J is TRBJ2-7 and V is TRBV5-4; D may be TRBD1 or TRBD2 (5 bases each). Looked up from germline, CDR1 is SGHNT and CDR2 is YYREEE (reference sequence). Trimming removed 4 bases from V and 2 bases from J, with 13 bases in between. The CDR3 contains 14 residues. DNA of the CDR3: TGTGCCAGCAGCCCGGGACGGGGTACCTACGAGCAGTACTTC. Its translation is CASSPGRGTYEQYF.

The V and J genes are TRBV13 and TRBJ1-1; D perhaps matches TRBD1 (6 bases). The CDR3 has 18 residues. V lost 1 base, J lost 5 bases, and 23 bases lay in between. The germline gives CDR1 PRHDT, CDR2 FYEKMQ (reference sequence). The CDR3 sequence is CASSLEGSGARGGTEAFF. The CDR3 region has the DNA TGTGCCAGCAGCTTAGAGGGATCAGGGGCGCGAGGGGGTACTGAAGCTTTCTTT. Complete variable domain (other parts from reference TRBV13 and TRBJ1-1): AAGVIQSPRHLIKEKRETATLKCYPIPRHDTVYWYQQGPGQDPQFLISFYEKMQSDKGSIPDRFSAQQFSDYHSELNMSSLELGDSALYFCASSLEGSGARGGTEAFFGQGTRLTVV.

As for this clone: In the same sample, other DNA sequences code for this CDR3. The DNA for the CDR3 is TGTGCCAGCGGGACTTCCTACGAGCAGTACTTC. Amino acid sequence: CASGTSYEQYF. The chain links TRBV25-1 to TRBJ2-7, with D possibly TRBD2 on 6 matching bases. Germline V gene lookup returns CDR1 MGHDK and CDR2 SYGVNS. V lost 8 bases to trimming and J lost 1 base, with 6 bases between them. This CDR3 has 11 residues.

The chain couples TRBV10-3 to TRBJ1-6, with a weak D call TRBD1 (5 bases). The ends were cut back, 0 bases at V and 1 base at J, with 7 bases in the middle. CDR3 size: 16 residues. Germline V CDR1 and CDR2: ENHRY, SYGVKD. The CDR3 bases are TGTGCCATCAGTGAGTCTGGACAATCCTATAATTCACCCCTCCACTTT. Protein product: CAISESGQSYNSPLHF.

V and J are TRBV10-3 and TRBJ2-5; 9 bases match TRBD2. CDR1 ENHRY and CDR2 SYGVKD come from the germline V gene. This CDR3 contains 14 residues. Losses at the gene ends were 6 bases for V and 5 bases for J; bases not matched to a gene: 7. In DNA, the CDR3 is TGTGCCATCAGCGGCGGGAGGGACGGGGAGACCCAGTACTTC. Its protein product is CAISGGRDGETQYF.

The chain combines TRBV9 with TRBJ2-3; possibly TRBD1 or TRBD2 for D (5 bases each). CDR3 length: 14 residues. The V gene lost 6 bases and the J gene lost 1 base, with 12 bases spanning the gap. CDR1 is SGDLS and CDR2 is YYNGEE in the germline V gene. This CDR3 reads CASTALGGTDTQYF. CDR3 DNA sequence: TGTGCCAGCACGGCACTAGGGGGCACAGATACGCAGTATTTT. Drawing the rest from reference TRBV9 and TRBJ2-3, the complete variable domain is DSGVTQTPKHLITATGQRVTLRCSPRSGDLSVYWYQQSLDQGLQFLIQYYNGEERAKGNILERFSAQQFPDLHSELNLSSLELGDSALYFCASTALGGTDTQYFGPGTRLTVL.

The chain employs TRBV7-8 and TRBJ1-4, with D possibly matching TRBD1 (5 bases). V was shortened by 5 bases and J by 0 bases, with 16 bases between the two germline ends. Germline V gene data show CDR1 as SGHVS and CDR2 as FQNEAQ. CDR3 length equals 17 residues. The CDR3 sequence is CASSPGGDPATNEKLFF. CDR3 nucleotide sequence: TGTGCCAGCAGCCCAGGAGGGGACCCTGCAACTAATGAAAAACTGTTTTTT. The entire variable domain, with the rest obtained from reference TRBV7-8 and TRBJ1-4, is as follows: GAGVSQSPRYKVAKRGQDVALRCDPISGHVSLFWYQQALGQGPEFLTYFQNEAQLDKSGLPSDRFFAERPEGSVSTLKIQRTQQEDSAVYLCASSPGGDPATNEKLFFGSGTQLSVL.

J is TRBJ2-2 and V is TRBV29-1; 8 nucleotides agree with TRBD1. The CDR3 extends over 14 amino acids. With V trimmed by 5 bases and J by 1 base, 3 bases remained unmatched. CDR1 and CDR2 (germline): SQVTM, ANQGSEA. CDR3 nucleotides: TGCAGCGTTAGGACAGGGAGGAACACCGGGGAGCTGTTTTTT. It translates to CSVRTGRNTGELFF.

This chain connects TRBV28 to TRBJ2-7, with D possibly being TRBD1 (5 bases). The CDR3 length is 15 residues. CDR1 and CDR2 from the germline V gene are MDHEN and SYDVKM. Trimming took 5 bases from V and 2 from J, leaving 16 bases between them. As DNA, the CDR3 is TGTGCCAGCAGTCCGAGTCGCAGGGCCCCCTACGAGCAGTACTTC. Translation gives CASSPSRRAPYEQYF.